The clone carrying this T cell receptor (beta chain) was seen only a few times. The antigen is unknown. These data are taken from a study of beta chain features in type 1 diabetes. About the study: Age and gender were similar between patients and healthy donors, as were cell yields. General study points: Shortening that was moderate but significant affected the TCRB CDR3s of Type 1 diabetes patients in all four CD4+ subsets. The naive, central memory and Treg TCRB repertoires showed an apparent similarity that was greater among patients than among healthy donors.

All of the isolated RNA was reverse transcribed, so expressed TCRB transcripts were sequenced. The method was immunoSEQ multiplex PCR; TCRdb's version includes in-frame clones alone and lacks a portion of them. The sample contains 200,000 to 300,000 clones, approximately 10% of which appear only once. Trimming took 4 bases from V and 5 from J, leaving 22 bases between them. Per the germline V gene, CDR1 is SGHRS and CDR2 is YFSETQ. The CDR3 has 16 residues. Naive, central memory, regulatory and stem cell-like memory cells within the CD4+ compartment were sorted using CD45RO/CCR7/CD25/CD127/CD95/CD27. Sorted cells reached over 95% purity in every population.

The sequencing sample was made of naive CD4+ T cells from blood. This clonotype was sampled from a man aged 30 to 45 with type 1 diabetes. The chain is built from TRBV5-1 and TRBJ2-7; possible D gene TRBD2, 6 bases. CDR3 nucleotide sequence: TGCGCCAGCAGCCGGGGTGGTTCCGGGGGAGGAAACGAGCAGTACTTC. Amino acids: CASSRGGSGGGNEQYF.